These 8 T cell receptor beta chains were sequenced from one sample in a study of blood T cell repertoires in COVID-19. Some clones are missing from TCRdb's copy, which holds only in-frame ones; the method was immunoSEQ multiplex PCR. The sample has some 130,000 clones, 86% seen once. Sequencing was carried out using peripheral blood. These receptor sequences come from a woman between 65 and 79 years old with COVID-19, enrolled during active disease.

This clone was seen a few times. The J gene is TRBJ1-1, the V gene TRBV2; D remains unclear. The germline V gene has CDR1 SNHLY and CDR2 FYNNEI. V was pared by 2 bases and J by 9 bases, with 10 bases between. This CDR3 is 12 amino acids long. DNA of the CDR3: TGTGCCAGCAGTGAAAGTACCACAAAAGCTTTCTTT. Its protein is CASSESTTKAFF.

This chain connects TRBV4-1 to TRBJ2-3; 9 bases match TRBD2. V dropped 0 bases and J dropped 3; count of bases not matched to a gene: 16. The CDR3 loop spans 20 amino acids. Germline V gene lookup returns CDR1 MGHRA and CDR2 YSYEKL. The CDR3 coding sequence is TGCGCCAGCAGCCAAGAGGAGGGGGCTAGCGGGGAGGTTGAGACAGATACGCAGTATTTT. Translation gives CASSQEEGASGEVETDTQYF.

V usage is TRBV4-1 and J usage is TRBJ1-2, with 9 bases lining up with TRBD1. With 4 bases clipped from V and 3 bases from J, the junction kept 12 bases outside the gene matches. This CDR3 is built from 17 residues. CDR1 and CDR2 (germline): MGHRA, YSYEKL. This CDR3 is CASSRPGTGRFHYGYTF. The DNA of the CDR3 is TGCGCCAGCAGCCGCCCCGGGACAGGGCGATTTCACTATGGCTACACCTTC.

CDR3 bases: TGTGCCAGCAGTTATACAGGGGATTACGAGCAGTACTTC. Translated, it gives CASSYTGDYEQYF. V usage is TRBV6-2 or TRBV6-3 and J usage is TRBJ2-7; 7 bases map to TRBD1. CDR1 and CDR2 (germline): MNHEY, SVGEGT. The CDR3 runs 13 residues. Trimming removed 3 bases from V and 4 bases from J; junction bases left unmatched: 3.

The chain recombines TRBV7-2 with TRBJ1-3; no clear D gene. Germline V gene lookup returns CDR1 SGHTA and CDR2 FQGNSA. The CDR3 totals 15 residues. V lost 2 bases and J lost 0, with 8 bases in between. CDR3 amino acids: CASSLKLTSGNTIYF. The CDR3 nucleotides are TGTGCCAGCAGCTTAAAGCTTACCTCTGGAAACACCATATATTTT.

The chain employs TRBV11-1 and TRBJ2-4, with TRBD1 matching 8 bases. CDR1 is SGHAT and CDR2 is FQDESV in the germline V gene (reference sequence). The length of the CDR3 is 16 residues. The ends lost 5 bases at V and 0 bases at J; junction bases unmatched: 6. The CDR3 spells CASSPRDRGAKNIQYF. The CDR3 DNA follows: TGTGCCAGCAGCCCAAGAGACAGGGGAGCCAAAAACATTCAGTACTTC.

The J gene is TRBJ2-7, the V gene TRBV5-1; TRBD1 matches at 8 bases. In germline, CDR1 is SGHRS, CDR2 YFSETQ. The CDR3 has 16 amino acids. Unmatched junction bases numbered 6, after V lost 1 base and J lost 0 bases. The CDR3 nucleotides read TGCGCCAGCAGCTTGCTGGCCGGGACAGGCTCCTACGAGCAGTACTTC. Translation gives CASSLLAGTGSYEQYF.

The chain carries TRBV30 and TRBJ2-7; 7 bases line up with TRBD1. The CDR3 runs 14 residues. Germline CDR1 is GTSNPN and CDR2 is SVGIG (reference sequence). V trimming: 2 bases; J trimming: 6 bases; junction bases outside the gene matches: 10. The CDR3 region is CAWSILGTGVEQYF. Written as DNA, the CDR3 is TGTGCCTGGAGTATATTGGGTACAGGGGTCGAGCAGTACTTC.